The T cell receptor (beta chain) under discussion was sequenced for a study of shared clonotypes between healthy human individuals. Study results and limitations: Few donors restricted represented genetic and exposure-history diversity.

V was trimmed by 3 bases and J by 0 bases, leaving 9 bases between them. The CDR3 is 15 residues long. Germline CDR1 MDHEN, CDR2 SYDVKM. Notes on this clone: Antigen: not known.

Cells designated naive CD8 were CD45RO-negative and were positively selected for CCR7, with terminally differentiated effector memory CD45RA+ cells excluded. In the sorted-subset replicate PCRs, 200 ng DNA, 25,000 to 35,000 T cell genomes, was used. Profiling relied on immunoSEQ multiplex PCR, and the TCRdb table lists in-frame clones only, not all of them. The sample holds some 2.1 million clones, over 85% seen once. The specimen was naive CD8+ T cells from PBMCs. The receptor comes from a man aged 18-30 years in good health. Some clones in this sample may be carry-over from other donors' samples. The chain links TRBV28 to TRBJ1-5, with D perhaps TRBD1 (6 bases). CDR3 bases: TGTGCCAGCAGTTTGGGGACATTTAGCAATCAGCCCCAGCATTTT. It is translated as CASSLGTFSNQPQHF.